This TCR beta chain was sequenced in a study of shared clonotypes between healthy human individuals. The trim removed 6 bases at V and 2 bases at J, leaving 3 bases unmatched. Looked up from germline, CDR1 is MNHEY and CDR2 is SMNVEV (reference sequence). The CDR3 consists of 15 residues. Produced via immunoSEQ multiplex PCR; TCRdb's table is partial and in-frame only. The sample contains some 360,000 clones, around four fifths of which appear only once. The chain combines TRBV27 with TRBJ2-1, with 11 bases matching TRBD1. This receptor was identified in a man aged 25-45 years in good health. The sequencing sample was made of memory CD4+ T cells sorted from blood. Sample subset: CD45RA-negative fraction. In nucleotides, the CDR3 is TGTGCCAGCAGGCCGGGACAGGGGGCCTACAATGAGCAGTTCTTC. Amino acid sequence: CASRPGQGAYNEQFF.